One T cell receptor beta chain is described in this entry. This sample was included in a study of T-cell reconstitution after alpha-beta-depleted transplantation in children. The trim removed 4 bases at V and 0 bases at J, leaving 8 bases unmatched. Germline CDR1 reads SGHRS; CDR2 reads YFSETQ. The CDR3 sequence is 19 residues long. Unique molecular identifiers were incorporated when the TCRbeta library was constructed. TCRdb reprocessed the PCR reads with MiXCR, giving one entry per CDR3 protein. There are a few hundred thousand distinct CDR3 sequences in the sample; over 20% occur only once, and 30% to 40% lies in the top ten.

The chain recombines TRBV5-1 with TRBJ2-2; 14 bases agree with TRBD2. The sequencing here drew on PBMCs, taken before TCRalphabeta/CD19-depleted stem cell transplant. The TCR originated in a boy under two years old with Wiskott-Aldrich syndrome, due to receive a stem cell transplant. The CDR3 DNA is TGCGCCAGCAGCACCGGACTAGCGGGAGGTACCGCGAACACCGGGGAGCTGTTTTTT. Its protein product is CASSTGLAGGTANTGELFF.